This entry describes one T cell receptor (beta chain). The record originates from a study of T cell responses to AZD1222 COVID-19 vaccine. J lost 2 bases, V lost 2 bases, and 5 bases had no gene match. The length of the CDR3 is 15 residues. Germline-derived CDR1 and CDR2 are SGHNT and YYREEE (reference sequence). Sequencing used immunoSEQ multiplex PCR; TCRdb keeps in-frame clones, though not all of them. Found here are 150,000 or so clones, 80% to 95% of them singletons; the top ten hold roughly 2.2%. Sequences were derived from peripheral blood, sampled on day 0 of AZD1222 vaccination. The genes are TRBV5-4 and TRBJ2-5; 8 bases map to TRBD2. The origin of this receptor is an adult in good health. The CDR3 spells CASSLAGAKQETQYF. The CDR3 region has the DNA TGTGCCAGCAGCTTAGCGGGGGCGAAACAAGAGACCCAGTACTTC.